These T cell receptor beta chains were read from a single sample in a study of blood T cells in healthy people across ages. TCRdb re-derived calls from the 5' RACE reads in MiXCR, one entry per CDR3 protein. In the table there are 710,000 or so distinct CDR3 sequences, 20% to 25% of which are singletons. The specimen was blood. The receptor source for this set is a man aged 65 to 85 in good health. Both conserved end residues are part of each CDR3. A D gene is named only where the DNA matches it firmly. Clone size is not always given. Where it is, it says once, few, many or a class for expanded clones.

CDR3nt: TGCAGTGCTAGAGATAGCGGACAGGGTAGTCGGCAAGGGAATGGCTACACCTTC
CDR3aa: CSARDSGQGSRQGNGYTF
d_gene: TRBD1
j_gene: TRBJ1-2
abundance: .
v_gene: TRBV20-1

CDR3nt: TGTGCCAGCAGCCGGGACAGGGGCGATAATGAAAAACTGTTTTTT
CDR3aa: CASSRDRGDNEKLFF
d_gene: TRBD1
j_gene: TRBJ1-4
abundance: .
v_gene: TRBV5-4

CDR3nt: TGTGCCAGCCAAGGGACGCTAGCGGGAGATAATACGCAGTATTTT
CDR3aa: CASQGTLAGDNTQYF
d_gene: TRBD2
j_gene: TRBJ2-3
abundance: few
v_gene: TRBV6-1

CDR3nt: TGCGCCAGCAGCTACGGGGGCGTTGGGACTGAAGCTTCCTTT
CDR3aa: CASSYGGVGTEASF
d_gene: .
j_gene: TRBJ1-1
abundance: .
v_gene: TRBV5-1

CDR3nt: TGCGCCAGCAGTCAAGGGGCATTGGGCACTGAAGCTTTCTTT
CDR3aa: CASSQGALGTEAFF
d_gene: .
j_gene: TRBJ1-1
abundance: .
v_gene: TRBV5-1

CDR3nt: TGTGCCAGCAGCCAAGGAGGGACTAGCGGGGCCTCCACAGATACGCAGTATTTT
CDR3aa: CASSQGGTSGASTDTQYF
d_gene: TRBD2
j_gene: TRBJ2-3
abundance: few
v_gene: TRBV3-1

CDR3nt: TGTACCAGCAGCTACAACGGCAGGGGGCGAGAGACCCAGTACTTC
CDR3aa: CTSSYNGRGRETQYF
d_gene: TRBD1
j_gene: TRBJ2-5
abundance: .
v_gene: TRBV11-3

CDR3nt: TGTGCCAGCAGCTTAGAAGGGACCGGAGCAGATACGCAGTATTTT
CDR3aa: CASSLEGTGADTQYF
d_gene: .
j_gene: TRBJ2-3
abundance: few
v_gene: TRBV7-9

CDR3nt: TGTGCCAGCAGTGTATTACGGGGACAGGGGCGCAATCGGCCCCAGCATTTT
CDR3aa: CASSVLRGQGRNRPQHF
d_gene: TRBD1
j_gene: TRBJ1-5
abundance: few
v_gene: TRBV27

CDR3nt: TGTGCCAGCAGTACAACTCCGACAGGGGGCTTGAGAGACACCATATATTTT
CDR3aa: CASSTTPTGGLRDTIYF
d_gene: TRBD1
j_gene: TRBJ1-3
abundance: .
v_gene: TRBV12-3/TRBV12-4

CDR3nt: TGTGCCAGCAGCTTCGAACGCACAGATACGCAGTATTTT
CDR3aa: CASSFERTDTQYF
d_gene: .
j_gene: TRBJ2-3
abundance: few
v_gene: TRBV7-8